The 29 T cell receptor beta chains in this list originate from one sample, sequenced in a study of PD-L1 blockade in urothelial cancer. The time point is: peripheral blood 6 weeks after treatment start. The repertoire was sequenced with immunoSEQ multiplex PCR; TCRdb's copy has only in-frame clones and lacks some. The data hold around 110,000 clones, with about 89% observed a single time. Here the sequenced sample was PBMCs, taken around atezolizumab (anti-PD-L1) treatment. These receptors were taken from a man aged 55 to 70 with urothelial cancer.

The CDR3 DNA sequence: TGTGCCAGCAGCTTGATAGCGGGAGGGCTTACGCAGTATTTT. Its translation is CASSLIAGGLTQYF. The rearrangement joins TRBV5-6 to TRBJ2-3, with 11 bases lining up with TRBD2. Trimming at V came to 1 base and at J to 8 bases, leaving 3 bases not matched to a gene. Per the germline V gene, CDR1 is SGHDT and CDR2 is YYEEEE. The CDR3 loop spans 14 amino acids.

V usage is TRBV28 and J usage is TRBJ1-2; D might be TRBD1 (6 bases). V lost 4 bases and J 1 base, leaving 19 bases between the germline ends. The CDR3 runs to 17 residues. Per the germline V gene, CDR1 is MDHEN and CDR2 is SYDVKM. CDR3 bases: TGTGCCAGCAGTTCCCTCGCAGGGGCCCAAAGTAACTATGGCTACACCTTC. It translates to CASSSLAGAQSNYGYTF.

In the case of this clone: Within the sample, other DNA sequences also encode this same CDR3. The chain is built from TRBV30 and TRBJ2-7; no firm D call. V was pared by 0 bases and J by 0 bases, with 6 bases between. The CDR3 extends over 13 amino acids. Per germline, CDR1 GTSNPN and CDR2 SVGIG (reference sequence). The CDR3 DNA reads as TGTGCCTGGAGTGTACTGAGCTCCTACGAGCAGTACTTC. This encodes CAWSVLSSYEQYF.

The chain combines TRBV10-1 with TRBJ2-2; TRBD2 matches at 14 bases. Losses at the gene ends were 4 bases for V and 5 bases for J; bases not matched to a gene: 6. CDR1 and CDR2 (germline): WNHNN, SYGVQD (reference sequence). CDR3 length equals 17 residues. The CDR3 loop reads CASSGTWTSGRTGELFF. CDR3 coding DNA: TGCGCCAGCAGTGGGACCTGGACTAGCGGGAGGACCGGGGAGCTGTTTTTT.

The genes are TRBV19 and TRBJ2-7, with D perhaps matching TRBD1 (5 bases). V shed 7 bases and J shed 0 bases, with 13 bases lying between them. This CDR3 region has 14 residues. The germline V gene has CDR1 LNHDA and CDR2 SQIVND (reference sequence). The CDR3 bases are TGTGCCAGTACCGGGCAGGGTCGCTCCTACGAGCAGTACTTC. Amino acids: CASTGQGRSYEQYF.

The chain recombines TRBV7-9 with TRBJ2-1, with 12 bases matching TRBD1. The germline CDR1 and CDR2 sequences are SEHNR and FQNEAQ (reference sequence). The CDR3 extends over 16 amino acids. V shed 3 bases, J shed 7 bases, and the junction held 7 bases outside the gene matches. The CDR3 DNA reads TGTGCCAGCAGCTTGGGGACAGGGGGCTCGGGGAATGAGCAGTTCTTC. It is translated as CASSLGTGGSGNEQFF.

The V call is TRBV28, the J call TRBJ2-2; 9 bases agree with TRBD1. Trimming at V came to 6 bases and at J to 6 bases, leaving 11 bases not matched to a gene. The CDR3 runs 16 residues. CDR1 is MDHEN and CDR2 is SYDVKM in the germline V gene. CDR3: CASRSPGTGTAGELFF. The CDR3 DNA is TGTGCCAGCAGATCCCCCGGGACAGGGACGGCCGGGGAGCTGTTTTTT.

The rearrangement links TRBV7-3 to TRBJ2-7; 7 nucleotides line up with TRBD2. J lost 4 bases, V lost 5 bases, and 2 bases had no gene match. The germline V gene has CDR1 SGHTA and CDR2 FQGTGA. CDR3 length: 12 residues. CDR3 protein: CASSPGGYEQYF. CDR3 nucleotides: TGTGCCAGCAGCCCGGGGGGTTACGAGCAGTACTTC.

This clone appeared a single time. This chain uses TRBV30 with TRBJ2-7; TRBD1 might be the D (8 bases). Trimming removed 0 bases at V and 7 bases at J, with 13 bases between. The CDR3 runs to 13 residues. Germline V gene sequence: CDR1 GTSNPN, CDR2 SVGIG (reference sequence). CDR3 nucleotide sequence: TGTGCCTGGAGTGTACAGGGGGGGAGTGAGCAGTACTTC. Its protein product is CAWSVQGGSEQYF.

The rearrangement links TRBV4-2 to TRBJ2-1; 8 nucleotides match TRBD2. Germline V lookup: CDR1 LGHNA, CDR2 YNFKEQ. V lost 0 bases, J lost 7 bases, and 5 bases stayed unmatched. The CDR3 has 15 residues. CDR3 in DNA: TGTGCCAGCAGCCAAGAGCCGGTAGCGGGAAATGAGCAGTTCTTC. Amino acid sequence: CASSQEPVAGNEQFF.

CDR3 region: CASREPGTGVRPQHF. The CDR3 bases are TGTGCCAGCAGAGAACCTGGGACAGGAGTACGGCCCCAGCATTTT. The genes are TRBV6-6 and TRBJ1-5, with TRBD1 matching 8 bases. The ends lost 6 bases at V and 9 bases at J; junction bases unmatched: 13. This CDR3 comprises 15 residues. Germline CDR1 and CDR2: MNHNY and SVGAGI (reference sequence).

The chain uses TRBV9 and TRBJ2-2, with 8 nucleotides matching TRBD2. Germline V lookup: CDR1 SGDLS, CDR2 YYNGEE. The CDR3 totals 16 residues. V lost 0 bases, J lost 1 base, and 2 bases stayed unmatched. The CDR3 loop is CASSVAGGVNTGELFF. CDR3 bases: TGTGCCAGCAGCGTAGCGGGGGGGGTGAACACCGGGGAGCTGTTTTTT.

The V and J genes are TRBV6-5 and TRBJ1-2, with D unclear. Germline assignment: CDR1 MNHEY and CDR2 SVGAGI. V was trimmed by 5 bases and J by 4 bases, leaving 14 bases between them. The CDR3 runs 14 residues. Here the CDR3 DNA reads TGTGCCAGCAGTCCACTACCCGACGGCTATGGCTACACCTTC. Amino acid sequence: CASSPLPDGYGYTF.

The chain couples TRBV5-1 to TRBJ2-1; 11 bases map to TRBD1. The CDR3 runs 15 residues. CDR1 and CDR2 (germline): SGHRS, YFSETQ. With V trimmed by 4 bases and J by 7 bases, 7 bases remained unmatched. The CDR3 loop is CASSGGQGVWNEQFF. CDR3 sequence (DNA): TGCGCCAGCAGCGGGGGACAGGGGGTTTGGAATGAGCAGTTCTTC.

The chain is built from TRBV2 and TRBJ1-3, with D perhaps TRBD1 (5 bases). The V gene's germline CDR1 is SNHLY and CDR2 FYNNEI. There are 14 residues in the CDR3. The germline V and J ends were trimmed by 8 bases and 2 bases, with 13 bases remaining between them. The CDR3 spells CASGFRGAGNTIYF. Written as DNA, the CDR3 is TGTGCCAGCGGATTTCGGGGGGCTGGAAACACCATATATTTT.

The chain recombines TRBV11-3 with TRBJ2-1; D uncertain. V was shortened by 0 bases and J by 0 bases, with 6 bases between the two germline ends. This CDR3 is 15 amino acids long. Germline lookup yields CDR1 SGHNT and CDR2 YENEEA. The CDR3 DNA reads TGTGCCAGCAGCTTAGACCGAGGCTCCTACAATGAGCAGTTCTTC. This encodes CASSLDRGSYNEQFF.

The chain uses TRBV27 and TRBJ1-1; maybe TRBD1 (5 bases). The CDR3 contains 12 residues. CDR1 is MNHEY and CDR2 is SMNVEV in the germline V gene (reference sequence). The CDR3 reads CATQTGGTEAFF. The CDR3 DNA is TGTGCTACACAAACAGGTGGGACTGAAGCTTTCTTT.

As DNA, the CDR3 is TGTGCCAGCAGCTTAGGAGGGCTGGGCCCCATAGGGCATGAGCAGTTCTTC. Amino acid sequence: CASSLGGLGPIGHEQFF. This chain connects TRBV7-2 to TRBJ2-1; a weak D match, TRBD2 (5 bases). V was cut by 1 base and J by 8 bases, with 21 bases left in between. Germline CDR1 reads SGHTA; CDR2 reads FQGNSA. The CDR3 covers 17 residues.

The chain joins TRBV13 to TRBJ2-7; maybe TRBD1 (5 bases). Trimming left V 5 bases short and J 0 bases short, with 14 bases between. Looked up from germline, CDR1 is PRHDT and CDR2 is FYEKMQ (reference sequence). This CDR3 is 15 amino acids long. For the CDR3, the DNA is TGTGCCAGCAGCCCGGCCGACAGTTTCTCCTACGAGCAGTACTTC. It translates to CASSPADSFSYEQYF. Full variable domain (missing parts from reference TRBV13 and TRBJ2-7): AAGVIQSPRHLIKEKRETATLKCYPIPRHDTVYWYQQGPGQDPQFLISFYEKMQSDKGSIPDRFSAQQFSDYHSELNMSSLELGDSALYFCASSPADSFSYEQYFGPGTRLTVT.

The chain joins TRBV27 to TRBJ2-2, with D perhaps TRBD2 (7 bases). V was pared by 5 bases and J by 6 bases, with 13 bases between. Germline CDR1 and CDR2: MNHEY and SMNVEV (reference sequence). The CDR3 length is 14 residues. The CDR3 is CASSLREGAGELFF. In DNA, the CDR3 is TGTGCCAGCAGTCTTAGGGAGGGGGCCGGGGAGCTGTTTTTT.

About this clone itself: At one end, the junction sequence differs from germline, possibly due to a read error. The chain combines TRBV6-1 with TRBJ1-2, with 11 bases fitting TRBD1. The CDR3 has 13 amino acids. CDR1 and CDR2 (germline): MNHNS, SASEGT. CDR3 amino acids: CASSTTRDRGGHF. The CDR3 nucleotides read TGTGCCAGCAGTACCACCCGGGACAGGGGGGGTCACTTC.

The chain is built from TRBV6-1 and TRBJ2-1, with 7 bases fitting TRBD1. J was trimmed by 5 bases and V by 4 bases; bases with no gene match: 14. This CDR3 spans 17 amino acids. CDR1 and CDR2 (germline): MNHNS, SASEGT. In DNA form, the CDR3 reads TGTGCCAGCAGTGCCAAGGGGGCAGGCAGGAAGAACAATGAGCAGTTCTTC. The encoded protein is CASSAKGAGRKNNEQFF.

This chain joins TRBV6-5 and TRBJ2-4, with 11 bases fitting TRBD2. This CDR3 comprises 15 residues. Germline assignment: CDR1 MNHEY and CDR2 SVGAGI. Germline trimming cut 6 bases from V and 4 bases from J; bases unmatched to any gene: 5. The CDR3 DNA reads TGTGCCAGCAGGTCGACTAGCGGGGAAAAAAACATTCAGTACTTC. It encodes CASRSTSGEKNIQYF.

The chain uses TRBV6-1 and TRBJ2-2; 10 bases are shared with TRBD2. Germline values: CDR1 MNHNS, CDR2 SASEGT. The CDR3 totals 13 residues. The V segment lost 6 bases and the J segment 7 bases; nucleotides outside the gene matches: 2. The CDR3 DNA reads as TGTGCCAGCAGGGTAGCGGGAGGCGGGGAGCTGTTTTTT. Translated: CASRVAGGGELFF.

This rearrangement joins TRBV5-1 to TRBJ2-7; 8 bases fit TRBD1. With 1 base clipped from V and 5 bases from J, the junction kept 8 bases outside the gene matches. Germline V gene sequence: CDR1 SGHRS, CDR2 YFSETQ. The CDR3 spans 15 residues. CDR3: CASSLSWTGTHEQYF. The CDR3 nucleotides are TGCGCCAGCAGCTTGTCTTGGACAGGGACCCACGAGCAGTACTTC.

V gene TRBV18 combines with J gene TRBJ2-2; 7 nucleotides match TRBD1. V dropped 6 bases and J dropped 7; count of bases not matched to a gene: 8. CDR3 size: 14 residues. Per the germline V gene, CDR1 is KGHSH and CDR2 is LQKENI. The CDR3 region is CASSQEGAGGELFF. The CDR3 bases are TGTGCCAGCTCTCAAGAGGGGGCAGGCGGGGAGCTGTTTTTT.

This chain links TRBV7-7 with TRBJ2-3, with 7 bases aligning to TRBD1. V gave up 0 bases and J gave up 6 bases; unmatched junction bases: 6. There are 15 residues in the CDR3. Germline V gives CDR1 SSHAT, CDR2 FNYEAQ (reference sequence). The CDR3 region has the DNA TGTGCCAGCAGCTTAGCCCCAGACAGGGCGGATACGCAGTATTTT. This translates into CASSLAPDRADTQYF. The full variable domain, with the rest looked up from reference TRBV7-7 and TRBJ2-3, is GAGVSQSPRYKVTKRGQDVTLRCDPISSHATLYWYQQALGQGPEFLTYFNYEAQPDKSGLPSDRFSAERPEGSISTLTIQRTEQRDSAMYRCASSLAPDRADTQYFGPGTRLTVL.

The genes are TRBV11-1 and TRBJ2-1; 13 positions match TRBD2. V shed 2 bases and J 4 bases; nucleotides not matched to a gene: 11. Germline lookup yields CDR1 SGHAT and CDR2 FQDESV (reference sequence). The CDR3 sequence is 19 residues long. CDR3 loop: CASSLLGLAGMNGYNEQFF. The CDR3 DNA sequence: TGTGCCAGCAGCTTATTGGGACTAGCGGGAATGAATGGGTACAATGAGCAGTTCTTC.

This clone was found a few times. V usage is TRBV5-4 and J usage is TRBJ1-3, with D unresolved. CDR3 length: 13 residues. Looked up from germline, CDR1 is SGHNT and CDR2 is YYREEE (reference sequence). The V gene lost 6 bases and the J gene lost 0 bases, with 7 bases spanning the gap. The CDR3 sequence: CASTVNSGNTIYF. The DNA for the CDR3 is TGTGCCAGCACCGTAAACTCTGGAAACACCATATATTTT.